This is a list of T cell receptor beta chains from one sample in a study of glioma-infiltrating T cells. TCRdb reprocessed the multiplex PCR reads via MiXCR and lists one record per CDR3 protein. The table lists around 130,000 distinct CDR3 sequences, under 30% of them singletons. Sequencing was performed on glioma tissue, nonneoplastic brain tissue, or PBMCs (not recorded which). These receptors originate from a human donor with low-grade glioma or glioblastoma, undergoing nonglioma brain surgery, or in good health (not recorded which). The CDR3 runs from the conserved cysteine through the conserved F or W. Fields, in order: V gene, J gene, D gene, CDR3 protein. A D gene is named only where the DNA matches it firmly.

TRBV27	TRBJ2-5	TRBD2	CASSPLRGGAQETQYF
TRBV7-9	TRBJ1-2	.	CASSPRGGEGRRYTF
TRBV7-6	TRBJ1-2	.	CASSLSPGYGYTF
TRBV14	TRBJ2-3	TRBD2	CASSQPGLASTDTQYF
TRBV7-6	TRBJ1-6	.	CASSTTDVYSPLHF
TRBV7-2	TRBJ2-4	.	CASSLERAGNIQYF
TRBV12-3/TRBV12-4	TRBJ1-1	.	CASSLGNTEAFF
TRBV6-6	TRBJ2-5	TRBD2	CASSPLAGALAETQYF
TRBV6-1	TRBJ2-1	TRBD2	CASKGLLWTGDEQFF
TRBV3-1	TRBJ2-1	TRBD2	CASSHTSGGANEQFF
TRBV5-1	TRBJ2-5	TRBD2	CASSLPSGGNQETQYF
TRBV4-1	TRBJ1-2	.	CASSQDGKGEGYGYTF
TRBV7-2	TRBJ1-1	TRBD1	CASSAATGAEAFF
TRBV7-9	TRBJ1-5	.	CASSLGDMGVQPQHF
TRBV20-1	TRBJ1-1	.	CSAWEGRNTEAFF
TRBV2	TRBJ1-6	.	CASSDWDPGSPLHF
TRBV20-1	TRBJ2-1	TRBD2	CSARGRGGNYNEQFF
TRBV7-2	TRBJ1-2	.	CASSPPRGLHYGYTF
TRBV7-2	TRBJ2-3	TRBD2	CASSLRGERGGPDTQYF
TRBV28	TRBJ1-2	.	CATQGGGYGYTF
TRBV3-1	TRBJ1-2	TRBD1	CASSQGIDRAYYGYTF
TRBV3-1	TRBJ1-3	.	CASSKDPVNTIYF
TRBV6-1	TRBJ1-2	TRBD1	CASSGYQRQGATEGYTF
TRBV3-1	TRBJ1-2	.	CASSQRPEVNYGYTF
TRBV10-1	TRBJ2-3	.	CASSRGARGDTQYF
TRBV7-6	TRBJ2-2	.	CASSPRQAGELFF
TRBV7-7	TRBJ2-1	TRBD2	CASSLGLSGGDNEQFF
TRBV28	TRBJ2-3	.	CASSFVSSTDTQYF
TRBV6-1	TRBJ2-1	TRBD2	CASRATSGGAQGEQFF
TRBV15	TRBJ1-1	TRBD1	CATSRDKTGAFF
TRBV7-8	TRBJ1-1	.	CASSLGDIRTEAFF